This TCR beta chain was sequenced during a study of breast tumors, draining lymph nodes, adjacent tissues. Regarding the study as a whole: Compared with lymph nodes, tumors were less diverse; compared with nontumor tissue, more. Most tumor T cells seemingly derive from lymph node, then expand in tumor. Data only fit, rather than demonstrated, lymph node origin of most tumor T cells.

Samples came from axillary lymph nodes draining the breast cancer. TCRdb redid the calling of the multiplex PCR reads with MiXCR, one entry per CDR3 protein. The sample consists of some 130,000 distinct CDR3 sequences, 21% of them appearing once. This clonotype was detected ten times or more. Its antigen is not identified. There are 15 residues in the CDR3. CDR1 is MNHEY, CDR2 SVGEGT, per germline. The junction had 7 bases not matched to a gene; V was cut back by 6 bases and J by 2 bases. The rearrangement joins TRBV6-2 or TRBV6-3 to TRBJ2-7, with 10 bases lining up with TRBD2. Sequences were obtained from axillary lymph node tissue. The sequence was obtained from a female donor with breast cancer. Some clones in this sample may be carry-over from other donors' samples. CDR3 in DNA: TGTGCCAGCAGCACGACTAGCGGGCAAGCCTACGAGCAGTACTTC. Its translation is CASSTTSGQAYEQYF.